The 30 T cell receptor beta chains below come from one sample, sequenced in a study of T cells after yellow fever vaccination. One entry per CDR3 protein results from TCRdb running MiXCR on the 5' RACE reads. Of some 600,000 distinct CDR3 sequences in the sample, about a sixth are singletons; the top ten hold 15% to 20%. Sequenced material: PBMCs, taken about 5 days after the first yellow fever vaccination. All receptors derive from a man aged 18 to 29 who received the YFV17D yellow fever vaccine.

V usage is TRBV11-2 and J usage is TRBJ1-5; 8 bases are a match to TRBD1. CDR1 is SGHAT and CDR2 is FQNNGV in the germline V gene. CDR3 length: 16 residues. V lost 5 bases and J lost 1; bases outside the gene matches: 7. This CDR3 reads CASSRRTGSSNQPQHF. DNA for the CDR3: TGTGCCAGCAGCCGCCGGACAGGGTCAAGCAATCAGCCCCAGCATTTT.

In its sample, this clonotype was seen a few times. This chain uses TRBV5-6 with TRBJ1-2; tentative D call: TRBD1 (5 bases). Germline lookup yields CDR1 SGHDT and CDR2 YYEEEE. The length of the CDR3 is 14 residues. Trimming took 4 bases from V and 4 from J, leaving 14 bases between them. The CDR3 nucleotides read TGTGCCAGCAGCATAGAACAGGACTTCTATGGCTACACCTTC. Its translation: CASSIEQDFYGYTF. Looking up the rest from reference TRBV5-6 and TRBJ1-2 gives the full variable domain: DAGVTQSPTHLIKTRGQQVTLRCSPKSGHDTVSWYQQALGQGPQFIFQYYEEEERQRGNFPDRFSGHQFPNYSSELNVNALLLGDSALYLCASSIEQDFYGYTFGSGTRLTVV.

The J gene is TRBJ2-7, the V gene TRBV5-1; D is ambiguous. CDR3 length: 14 residues. Trimming removed 3 bases at V and 2 bases at J, with 12 bases between. Germline V lookup: CDR1 SGHRS, CDR2 YFSETQ. DNA for the CDR3: TGCGCCAGCAGCTGGACGACTGGACCCTACGAGCAGTACTTC. Amino acids: CASSWTTGPYEQYF.

This clonotype was seen repeatedly, ten times or more. CDR3 loop: CASSLPLSWTQYF. In DNA form, the CDR3 reads TGTGCCAGCAGCCTCCCCTTAAGTTGGACCCAGTACTTC. The chain recombines TRBV7-9 with TRBJ2-5; D not certain. CDR3 length: 13 amino acids. Deletions cut 5 bases from V and 7 bases from J, with 14 bases between. Germline V gene sequence: CDR1 SEHNR, CDR2 FQNEAQ (reference sequence).

The sample holds a few counts of this clonotype. The V call is TRBV9, the J call TRBJ2-3; tentative D call: TRBD2 (6 bases). In germline, CDR1 is SGDLS, CDR2 YYNGEE. V dropped 3 bases and J dropped 1 base, with 18 bases sitting between them. The CDR3 is made up of 17 amino acids. CDR3 DNA: TGTGCCAGCAGCGGACGGGTACTAGCCGATGGCACAGATACGCAGTATTTT. This gives the protein CASSGRVLADGTDTQYF.

This clonotype was counted at least ten times. The chain recombines TRBV7-2 with TRBJ2-5; 10 bases fit TRBD2. Germline V CDR1 and CDR2: SGHTA, FQGNSA. The junction had 4 bases not matched to a gene; V was cut back by 3 bases and J by 6 bases. CDR3 length: 14 amino acids. The CDR3 DNA reads TGTGCCAGCAGCTTTGCTAGCGGGGGTCAGACCCAGTACTTC. Translating it yields CASSFASGGQTQYF. The full variable domain, its missing parts supplied by reference TRBV7-2 and TRBJ2-5, is GAGVSQSPSNKVTEKGKDVELRCDPISGHTALYWYRQSLGQGLEFLIYFQGNSAPDKSGLPSDRFSAERTGGSVSTLTIQRTQQEDSAVYLCASSFASGGQTQYFGPGTRLLVL.

This sequence joins TRBV24-1 and TRBJ1-2, with 9 nucleotides matching TRBD1. The junction had 2 bases not matched to a gene; V was cut back by 2 bases and J by 2 bases. CDR3 length: 15 residues. Germline V gene data show CDR1 as KGHDR and CDR2 as SFDVKD. The CDR3: CATSDSGTGNYGYTF. In DNA, the CDR3 is TGTGCCACCAGTGATTCCGGGACAGGGAACTATGGCTACACCTTC.

This clonotype was seen a handful of times. A much larger clone differs by one base, so this may be a read error. This rearrangement joins TRBV7-8 to TRBJ1-1, with D possibly being TRBD1 (5 bases). Germline lookup yields CDR1 SGHVS and CDR2 FQNEAQ. Trimming took 1 base from V and 6 from J, leaving 9 bases between them. This CDR3 is built from 13 residues. CDR3: CASSLGGDSEAFF. As DNA, the CDR3 is TGTGCCAGCAGCTTAGGGGGGGACTCTGAAGCTTTCTTT.

This chain uses TRBV6-1 with TRBJ1-3; D gene ambiguous. Germline loops: CDR1 MNHNS, CDR2 SASEGT. Trimming pared 10 bases from V and 7 bases from J, leaving 17 bases between. The CDR3 consists of 13 residues. The CDR3 nucleotides are TGTGCCACCGAAGGTGCCTTTTCCAACACCATATATTTT. Translated: CATEGAFSNTIYF.

This clonotype was counted many times. This CDR3 is CASSGLAGTQYF. CDR3 DNA: TGTGCCAGCAGCGGTCTAGCGGGTACGCAGTATTTT. V gene TRBV3-1 combines with J gene TRBJ2-3; 8 positions match TRBD2. The CDR3 spans 12 residues. The V and J ends lost 5 bases and 8 bases, in that order; junction bases with no gene match: 3. Germline CDR1 reads LGHDT; CDR2 reads YNNKEL (reference sequence).

This clonotype has more than one count but fewer than ten. V gene TRBV5-1 combines with J gene TRBJ1-4; D unresolved. Trimming removed 0 bases from V and 4 bases from J, with 7 bases in between. The CDR3 is 14 residues long. Germline V gene lookup returns CDR1 SGHRS and CDR2 YFSETQ. CDR3 DNA sequence: TGCGCCAGCAGCTTGGACAGCCGTAATGAAAAACTGTTTTTT. Translated, it gives CASSLDSRNEKLFF.

The chain carries TRBV11-2 and TRBJ1-1, with D possibly being TRBD1 (5 bases). Germline V gene data show CDR1 as SGHAT and CDR2 as FQNNGV. This CDR3 spans 15 amino acids. V shed 1 base and J shed 2 bases, with 11 bases lying between them. The CDR3 DNA is TGTGCCAGCAGCTTAGTACAGAGGGGTAACACTGAAGCTTTCTTT. It yields the protein CASSLVQRGNTEAFF.

This chain joins TRBV11-1 and TRBJ2-4; the match to TRBD1 covers 7 bases. The V and J ends lost 3 bases and 7 bases, in that order; junction bases with no gene match: 6. This CDR3 spans 14 amino acids. Per the germline V gene, CDR1 is SGHAT and CDR2 is FQDESV (reference sequence). As DNA, the CDR3 is TGTGCCAGCAGCTTGGATAACAGGGGTAACATTCAGTACTTC. Amino acids: CASSLDNRGNIQYF.

This clonotype was recorded many times. The chain employs TRBV5-1 and TRBJ2-3; unclear D gene. Trimming removed 0 bases at V and 0 bases at J, with 11 bases between. The CDR3 is made up of 16 amino acids. Looked up from germline, CDR1 is SGHRS and CDR2 is YFSETQ. CDR3 in DNA: TGCGCCAGCAGCTTGGGGGGAATGACTAGCACAGATACGCAGTATTTT. Translating gives CASSLGGMTSTDTQYF.

This clonotype was seen repeatedly, ten times or more. In DNA form, the CDR3 reads TGCAGTGCTAGTTTTCCCAGCAATGAGCAGTTCTTC. This sequence encodes CSASFPSNEQFF. The chain has TRBV20-1 and TRBJ2-1; D not resolved. Trimming stripped 3 bases from V and 6 bases from J, with 9 bases between. This CDR3 is built from 12 residues. Germline lookup yields CDR1 DFQATT and CDR2 SNEGSKA (reference sequence).

The table lists this clonotype with a few counts. The rearrangement links TRBV7-9 to TRBJ2-1; unclear D gene. The CDR3 has 15 amino acids. V was clipped by 3 bases and J by 6 bases, with 15 bases between them. Germline V lookup: CDR1 SEHNR, CDR2 FQNEAQ (reference sequence). The CDR3 region is CASSLPIKGGNEQFF. CDR3 coding DNA: TGTGCCAGCAGCTTGCCTATAAAGGGCGGCAATGAGCAGTTCTTC.

This clonotype was observed many times. The gene calls are TRBV7-3 and TRBJ2-3; D possibly corresponds to TRBD1 (6 bases). V lost 5 bases, J lost 0 bases, and 12 bases lay in between. The CDR3 covers 15 residues. Per the germline V gene, CDR1 is SGHTA and CDR2 is FQGTGA. The CDR3 DNA reads TGTGCCAGCAGCGCCGGACAGCCTAGCACAGATACGCAGTATTTT. Translation gives CASSAGQPSTDTQYF.

V usage is TRBV10-3 and J usage is TRBJ2-5; D possibly matches TRBD1 or TRBD2 (5 bases each). The CDR3 extends over 16 amino acids. V lost 2 bases, J lost 3 bases, and 16 bases lay in between. Germline V gene data show CDR1 as ENHRY and CDR2 as SYGVKD. The CDR3 sequence is CAISEPTAWGKETQYF. The CDR3 DNA reads as TGTGCCATCAGTGAGCCCACGGCTTGGGGGAAAGAGACCCAGTACTTC.

The V call is TRBV7-2, the J call TRBJ1-2, with a weak D call TRBD1 (5 bases). The length of the CDR3 is 12 residues. CDR1 is SGHTA, CDR2 FQGNSA, per germline. Trimming left V 4 bases short and J 7 bases short, with 10 bases between. The CDR3 is CASSWGLSGYTF. CDR3 DNA sequence: TGTGCCAGCAGCTGGGGACTCAGTGGCTACACCTTC.

The chain uses TRBV10-3 and TRBJ1-5; no clear D. Trimming removed 5 bases at V and 2 bases at J, with 7 bases between. CDR3 length equals 13 residues. Germline CDR1 and CDR2: ENHRY and SYGVKD. CDR3 bases: TGTGCCATCAGTTCGGGTGGCAATCAGCCCCAGCATTTT. Translated, it gives CAISSGGNQPQHF.

This clonotype has only a few counts. This rearrangement joins TRBV20-1 to TRBJ1-2, with TRBD1 as a possible D gene (6 bases). CDR1 is DFQATT and CDR2 is SNEGSKA in the germline V gene (reference sequence). Trimming left V 8 bases short and J 7 bases short, with 20 bases between. This CDR3 is 13 amino acids long. CDR3 nucleotide sequence: TGCAGTACCCTGGGGTTCGGGGGCTCTGGCTACACCTTC. Protein: CSTLGFGGSGYTF.

The V gene is TRBV20-1, the J gene TRBJ2-4; D possibly corresponds to TRBD1 (7 bases). The CDR3 has 13 residues. The germline V gene has CDR1 DFQATT and CDR2 SNEGSKA (reference sequence). V dropped 3 bases and J dropped 7 bases, with 13 bases sitting between them. CDR3 sequence: CSAREGAPNIQYF. As DNA, the CDR3 is TGCAGTGCTAGGGAGGGGGCGCCGAACATTCAGTACTTC.

This clonotype occurred a few times. The chain uses TRBV10-3 and TRBJ2-2, with a possible D match to TRBD1 (5 bases). The CDR3 loop spans 14 amino acids. With 6 bases removed from V and 0 bases from J, the gap between germline ends came to 8 bases. Germline lookup yields CDR1 ENHRY and CDR2 SYGVKD. CDR3 coding DNA: TGTGCCATCAGGACAGTCGCGAACACCGGGGAGCTGTTTTTT. It translates to CAIRTVANTGELFF.

This chain links TRBV18 with TRBJ2-3; D is ambiguous. CDR3 length: 16 amino acids. Germline-derived CDR1 and CDR2 are KGHSH and LQKENI. V was clipped by 0 bases and J by 0 bases, with 10 bases between them. CDR3 coding DNA: TGTGCCAGCTCACCACCCGGCCTGGCTAGCACAGATACGCAGTATTTT. Amino acid sequence: CASSPPGLASTDTQYF.

CDR3 sequence: CASSPITGGAEVGNQPQHF. Here the CDR3 DNA reads TGTGCCAGCAGCCCCATCACAGGGGGCGCCGAGGTGGGCAATCAGCCCCAGCATTTT. The rearrangement joins TRBV6-1 to TRBJ1-5; 9 bases fit TRBD1. Germline lookup yields CDR1 MNHNS and CDR2 SASEGT. The J segment lost 2 bases and the V segment lost 6 bases, leaving 17 bases of the junction unmatched. The CDR3 loop spans 19 amino acids.

This clonotype showed up many times. The V call is TRBV4-3, the J call TRBJ2-2, with D unclear. The CDR3 runs 18 residues. Germline lookup yields CDR1 LGHNA and CDR2 YSLEER. Trimming stripped 6 bases from V and 2 bases from J, with 22 bases between. The CDR3 sequence is CASSRPPSSYSNTGELFF. The DNA of the CDR3 is TGCGCCAGCAGTCGACCGCCCAGTTCCTACTCCAACACCGGGGAGCTGTTTTTT.

This clonotype has more than one count but fewer than ten. The V gene is TRBV6-5, the J gene TRBJ1-6; D is possibly TRBD1 (5 bases). CDR3 size: 15 residues. With 2 bases removed from V and 10 bases from J, the gap between germline ends came to 15 bases. Per germline, CDR1 MNHEY and CDR2 SVGAGI. CDR3 residues: CASSYGGAERSPLHF. CDR3 bases: TGTGCCAGCAGTTACGGTGGGGCAGAAAGATCACCCCTCCACTTT.

The CDR3: CASKGDRGSDEQFF. DNA for the CDR3: TGCGCCAGCAAGGGGGACAGGGGATCCGATGAGCAGTTCTTC. The rearrangement links TRBV5-1 to TRBJ2-1, with 10 bases fitting TRBD1. This CDR3 region has 14 residues. The germline gives CDR1 SGHRS, CDR2 YFSETQ. With 6 bases clipped from V and 8 bases from J, the junction kept 8 bases outside the gene matches.

This clonotype appeared a few times. This sequence joins TRBV14 and TRBJ2-1; 7 nucleotides line up with TRBD2. After removal of 0 bases from V and 4 bases from J, the junction contained 6 bases not matched to a gene. The CDR3 runs 16 residues. The V gene's germline CDR1 is SGHDN and CDR2 FVKESK. The CDR3 nucleotides read TGTGCCAGCAGCCAAGATTCAGCGGGGAAATACAATGAGCAGTTCTTC. Residues: CASSQDSAGKYNEQFF.

This clonotype was observed a few times. The rearrangement uses TRBV19 and TRBJ2-1; 15 nucleotides line up with TRBD2. Germline CDR1 LNHDA, CDR2 SQIVND (reference sequence). The CDR3 sequence is 20 residues long. V was pared by 5 bases and J by 0 bases, with 11 bases of the junction left unmatched. DNA of the CDR3: TGTGCCAGTAGTCCCACCGGGACTAGCGGGGGGATGGTCTCCTACAATGAGCAGTTCTTC. Its translation is CASSPTGTSGGMVSYNEQFF.